One and the same sample provided the 23 T cell receptor beta chains below, sequenced in a study of cytomegalovirus exposure and HLA in healthy donors. It was with 60 Vbeta and 13 Jbeta primers that the PCR ran. The data were produced by immunoSEQ multiplex PCR, yet TCRdb's version contains in-frame clones alone and is incomplete. The repertoire holds about 94,000 clones, roughly four fifths seen once, with 10% in the top ten. Sequencing used PBMCs. The receptors originated from a human donor in good health.

This chain's CDR3 is CASSLKGLPSTEAFF. CDR3 nucleotide sequence: TGTGCCAGCAGCTTAAAAGGACTCCCGTCAACTGAAGCTTTCTTT. The chain employs TRBV7-8 and TRBJ1-1; D ambiguous. The CDR3 sequence is 15 residues long. The germline CDR1 and CDR2 sequences are SGHVS and FQNEAQ. V lost 2 bases and J 5 bases, leaving 15 bases between the germline ends.

The CDR3 reads CASSQGLRDTSSYNEQFF. Here the CDR3 DNA reads TGCGCCAGCAGCCAAGGCCTCCGGGACACGAGCTCCTACAATGAGCAGTTCTTC. The chain carries TRBV4-3 and TRBJ2-1, with D perhaps matching TRBD1 (6 bases). The CDR3 has 18 residues. CDR1 and CDR2 from the germline V gene are LGHNA and YSLEER. The V end was cut by 1 base, the J end by 0 bases, with 16 bases between.

The gene calls are TRBV6-1 and TRBJ2-3; the D is unclear. Trimming stripped 0 bases from V and 2 bases from J, with 9 bases between. The CDR3 sequence is 15 residues long. In germline, CDR1 is MNHNS, CDR2 SASEGT. CDR3 region: CASSEAGSYTDTQYF. The CDR3 DNA is TGTGCCAGCAGTGAAGCTGGCAGTTACACAGATACGCAGTATTTT.

J is TRBJ1-2 and V is TRBV27; D might be TRBD1 (5 bases). Germline V lookup: CDR1 MNHEY, CDR2 SMNVEV (reference sequence). V lost 10 bases and J lost 7, with 13 bases in between. The CDR3 totals 11 residues. CDR3 amino acids: CATGGGSGYTF. In nucleotides, the CDR3 is TGTGCCACCGGGGGTGGGTCTGGCTACACCTTC.

The chain couples TRBV6-4 to TRBJ2-2; the D gene is possibly TRBD2 (5 bases). Germline assignment: CDR1 MRHNA and CDR2 SNTAGT. Trimming removed 2 bases from V and 4 bases from J, with 8 bases in between. The CDR3 is 14 amino acids. The CDR3 spells CASSDEGSTGELFF. The CDR3 bases are TGTGCCAGCAGTGACGAGGGCAGCACCGGGGAGCTGTTTTTT.

Only a few counts were recorded for this clone. This chain's CDR3 is CASSLGSFYEQYF. DNA of the CDR3: TGTGCCAGCAGCTTAGGCAGTTTCTACGAGCAGTACTTC. The chain is built from TRBV7-2 and TRBJ2-7; no reliable D call. Germline CDR1 and CDR2: SGHTA and FQGNSA. The V end lost 1 base, the J end lost 3 bases, and 7 bases lay between the germline ends. The CDR3 length is 13 residues.

The count of this clone is one. This chain uses TRBV6-6 with TRBJ2-7; the match to TRBD1 covers 9 bases. V trimming: 5 bases; J trimming: 3 bases; junction bases outside the gene matches: 8. CDR1 MNHNY and CDR2 SVGAGI come from the germline V gene (reference sequence). There are 15 residues in the CDR3. The CDR3 here is CASSRDRDRVYEQYF. The CDR3 bases are TGTGCCAGCAGTCGCGACCGGGACAGGGTCTACGAGCAGTACTTC.

This clone was detected once. The rearrangement links TRBV4-1 to TRBJ1-3; D is possibly TRBD1 (6 bases). Trimming took 7 bases from V and 0 from J, leaving 16 bases between them. The CDR3 spans 16 residues. CDR1 is MGHRA, CDR2 YSYEKL, per germline. The CDR3 is CASTEGTPDSGNTIYF. CDR3 sequence (DNA): TGCGCCAGCACTGAAGGGACACCAGACTCTGGAAACACCATATATTTT.

The V gene is TRBV9, the J gene TRBJ2-1, with D tentatively TRBD1 (6 bases). The germline V and J ends were trimmed by 4 bases and 7 bases, with 15 bases remaining between them. The CDR3 is made up of 14 amino acids. Germline V gene sequence: CDR1 SGDLS, CDR2 YYNGEE. The CDR3 region has the DNA TGTGCCAGCAGCCCCCGGTGGGGGCGGAATGAGCAGTTCTTC. Amino acids: CASSPRWGRNEQFF.

The V and J genes are TRBV30 and TRBJ2-1, with a tentative D call TRBD1 (6 bases). The germline V gene encodes CDR1 GTSNPN and CDR2 SVGIG (reference sequence). The germline V and J ends were trimmed by 4 bases and 4 bases, with 20 bases remaining between them. The CDR3 covers 16 residues. CDR3 DNA: TGTGCCTGGACCCCCTCGGGGACATTGGAGTACAATGAGCAGTTCTTC. As protein: CAWTPSGTLEYNEQFF.

In DNA, the CDR3 is TGCAGTGGGGCTCCCAAAAACATTCAGTACTTC. Translating gives CSGAPKNIQYF. V and J are TRBV20-1 and TRBJ2-4; no clear D. This CDR3 region has 11 residues. CDR1 and CDR2 from the germline V gene are DFQATT and SNEGSKA (reference sequence). V lost 7 bases, J lost 2 bases, and 6 bases lay in between.

This chain links TRBV5-4 with TRBJ2-7, with 11 bases that match TRBD2. CDR3 length: 14 amino acids. The V and J ends lost 6 bases and 2 bases, in that order; junction bases with no gene match: 4. Germline CDR1 is SGHNT and CDR2 is YYREEE (reference sequence). The CDR3 region is CASTVAGGPYEQYF. The CDR3 bases are TGTGCCAGCACCGTAGCGGGAGGGCCCTACGAGCAGTACTTC.

The chain recombines TRBV7-2 with TRBJ1-1; the D gene is possibly TRBD1 (5 bases). V dropped 6 bases and J dropped 4 bases, with 12 bases sitting between them. CDR3 size: 13 residues. In germline, CDR1 is SGHTA, CDR2 FQGNSA. The CDR3 protein is CASSWGVSTEAFF. The CDR3 nucleotides read TGTGCCAGCAGTTGGGGGGTGTCCACTGAAGCTTTCTTT.

As concerns this clone: Other DNA sequences from this sample encode an identical CDR3 as well. This chain connects TRBV28 to TRBJ1-1, with TRBD1 as a possible D gene (6 bases). The V gene lost 4 bases and the J gene lost 0 bases, with 9 bases spanning the gap. The length of the CDR3 is 14 residues. Looked up from germline, CDR1 is MDHEN and CDR2 is SYDVKM. CDR3 DNA sequence: TGTGCCAGCAGTTCGACAGGCCTGAACACTGAAGCTTTCTTT. Amino acids: CASSSTGLNTEAFF.

This chain joins TRBV30 and TRBJ1-2, with D uncertain. Germline V gene data show CDR1 as GTSNPN and CDR2 as SVGIG (reference sequence). The CDR3 extends over 13 amino acids. V was trimmed by 5 bases and J by 4 bases, leaving 14 bases between them. This CDR3 is CAWAAGRIYGYTF. The CDR3 nucleotides read TGTGCCTGGGCTGCCGGGAGGATCTATGGCTACACCTTC.

The J gene is TRBJ1-2, the V gene TRBV4-3; TRBD1 is a possible D gene (5 bases). The V gene lost 1 base and the J gene lost 2 bases, with 8 bases spanning the gap. The germline V gene has CDR1 LGHNA and CDR2 YSLEER. The CDR3 consists of 14 residues. The CDR3 DNA sequence: TGCGCCAGCAGCCAAGGACAGACCAACTATGGCTACACCTTC. Its protein is CASSQGQTNYGYTF.

The genes are TRBV6-1 and TRBJ2-7; 11 positions match TRBD1. V shed 6 bases, J shed 4 bases, and the junction held 8 bases outside the gene matches. Germline CDR1 is MNHNS and CDR2 is SASEGT. The CDR3 covers 15 residues. CDR3 sequence (DNA): TGTGCCAGCAGCCCAACCGGGACAGGGGGTTACGAGCAGTACTTC. Protein sequence: CASSPTGTGGYEQYF.

The V and J genes are TRBV14 and TRBJ2-7; tentatively, D is TRBD1 (6 bases). The germline V and J ends were trimmed by 0 bases and 5 bases, with 17 bases remaining between them. CDR3 size: 16 residues. The germline V gene encodes CDR1 SGHDN and CDR2 FVKESK. The CDR3 nucleotides are TGTGCCAGCAGCCAAGAGGTGGGCAGGGGCACGGACGAGCAGTACTTC. It translates to CASSQEVGRGTDEQYF.

The chain recombines TRBV30 with TRBJ1-2, with 7 positions matching TRBD1. Germline V gives CDR1 GTSNPN, CDR2 SVGIG (reference sequence). V shed 3 bases, J shed 0 bases, and the junction held 4 bases outside the gene matches. CDR3 length: 14 amino acids. The CDR3 sequence is CAWRTGTANYGYTF. For the CDR3, the DNA is TGTGCCTGGAGGACCGGGACAGCTAACTATGGCTACACCTTC.

The chain links TRBV28 to TRBJ1-5; D may be TRBD1 (5 bases). From germline, CDR1 is MDHEN and CDR2 SYDVKM. V was clipped by 8 bases and J by 3 bases, with 11 bases between them. There are 13 residues in the CDR3. The CDR3 nucleotides are TGTGCCAGCCAAGACAGCCTCAATCAGCCCCAGCATTTT. Translating gives CASQDSLNQPQHF.

This chain joins TRBV7-9 and TRBJ2-7; D perhaps matches TRBD2 (6 bases). In germline, CDR1 is SEHNR, CDR2 FQNEAQ (reference sequence). The germline V and J ends were trimmed by 3 bases and 3 bases, with 18 bases remaining between them. There are 16 residues in the CDR3. CDR3 in amino acids: CASSFGGWDRDYEQYF. As DNA, the CDR3 is TGTGCCAGCAGCTTTGGGGGGTGGGACCGAGACTACGAGCAGTACTTC.

The CDR3 sequence is CSVNRDDYGYTF. The CDR3 DNA reads as TGCAGCGTTAACAGGGACGACTATGGCTACACCTTC. V gene TRBV29-1 combines with J gene TRBJ1-2; tentatively, D is TRBD1 (6 bases). V was clipped by 5 bases and J by 3 bases, with 10 bases between them. Germline assignment: CDR1 SQVTM and CDR2 ANQGSEA. This CDR3 spans 12 amino acids. The full variable domain, rest sourced from reference TRBV29-1 and TRBJ1-2, is SAVISQKPSRDICQRGTSLTIQCQVDSQVTMMFWYRQQPGQSLTLIATANQGSEATYESGFVIDKFPISRPNLTFSTLTVSNMSPEDSSIYLCSVNRDDYGYTFGSGTRLTVV.

J is TRBJ1-4 and V is TRBV7-9, with D tentatively TRBD1 (5 bases). There are 17 residues in the CDR3. Germline assignment: CDR1 SEHNR and CDR2 FQNEAQ (reference sequence). Trimming cost V 5 bases and J 0 bases, with 16 bases left between them. The CDR3 spells CASSLFLGGATNEKLFF. The CDR3 DNA is TGTGCCAGCAGCCTTTTCCTTGGGGGGGCAACTAATGAAAAACTGTTTTTT.